Given below is one TCR beta chain in context. The antigen is unknown. This entry is derived from a study of cytomegalovirus exposure and HLA in healthy donors. About the study: For the approximately 360 genotyped donors, 75% to 90% fell within the Caucasian-associated ancestry cluster. Notes on the study in general: Most CMV-associated TCR beta chains were later found to appear HLA-restricted. Later analysis identified a missense DCLRE1C variant that was linked to TCR beta V- and J-gene trimming. Across donors, most TCRs were seen rarely, yet some public ones were widespread.

This CDR3 comprises 15 residues. Germline CDR1 is SNHLY and CDR2 is FYNNEI. The ends lost 6 bases at V and 7 bases at J; junction bases unmatched: 8. Primers for the PCR totalled 60 Vbeta and 13 Jbeta. Using immunoSEQ multiplex PCR, the repertoire was profiled, and TCRdb retains in-frame clones only, with some absent. The sample includes 65,000 to 80,000 clones. J is TRBJ2-2 and V is TRBV2; 10 bases fit TRBD2. The TCR was taken from a young man in good health and CMV-seronegative. Input material: PBMCs. The CDR3 sequence: CASRLTSGENGELFF. In DNA, the CDR3 is TGTGCCAGCAGACTCACTAGCGGGGAGAACGGGGAGCTGTTTTTT.